The 20 T cell receptor beta chains reported below all come from one sample, sequenced in a study of T-cell memory formation after mild COVID-19. TCRdb used MiXCR to reprocess the 5' RACE reads, holding one entry per CDR3 protein. This table holds roughly 200,000 distinct CDR3 sequences, 16% found once. Sequencing was performed on PBMCs or a T cell subset sorted from them (not recorded which). These receptors were collected from an adult woman who had mild COVID-19 (a few samples of this study predate the infection). Cell type and time point are not known.

This clonotype was counted only a few times. V is TRBV7-2 and J is TRBJ2-5; no firm D call. The CDR3 spans 13 residues. V gave up 3 bases and J gave up 1 base, with 6 bases separating them. Germline V gives CDR1 SGHTA, CDR2 FQGNSA. Written as DNA, the CDR3 is TGTGCCAGCAGCTTTGGGCTCCAAGAGACCCAGTACTTC. Protein sequence: CASSFGLQETQYF.

This clonotype showed up just a few times. The chain employs TRBV3-1 and TRBJ2-7, with a tentative D call TRBD1 (6 bases). Trimming stripped 4 bases from V and 7 bases from J, with 20 bases between. The CDR3 spans 15 residues. Germline CDR1 reads LGHDT; CDR2 reads YNNKEL (reference sequence). The CDR3 DNA follows: TGTGCCAGCAGCCCTCAACCGACAGGATCTCAAGAGCAGTACTTC. This translates into CASSPQPTGSQEQYF.

The chain joins TRBV12-3 or TRBV12-4 to TRBJ2-3; 7 bases are a match to TRBD2. V shed 1 base, J shed 4 bases, and the junction held 5 bases outside the gene matches. The CDR3 spans 15 residues. CDR3 nucleotide sequence: TGTGCCAGCAGTTTAGACGTTGGGGGGGCAGATACGCAGTATTTT. Residues: CASSLDVGGADTQYF.

This clonotype was found a few times. The rearrangement joins TRBV7-2 to TRBJ2-5; 7 bases are shared with TRBD1. This CDR3 is built from 14 residues. From germline, CDR1 is SGHTA and CDR2 FQGNSA. Trimming cost V 1 base and J 5 bases; bases outside gene matches: 4. The CDR3 sequence is CASSLGGRGETQYF. DNA of the CDR3: TGTGCCAGCAGCTTAGGGGGCAGGGGGGAGACCCAGTACTTC.

This clonotype has a count of ten or more. The J gene is TRBJ2-1, the V gene TRBV29-1; D is possibly TRBD2 (6 bases). From germline, CDR1 is SQVTM and CDR2 ANQGSEA. The CDR3 totals 11 residues. V lost 3 bases and J 8 bases, leaving 8 bases between the germline ends. CDR3 in amino acids: CSVDRDYEQFF. The CDR3 DNA follows: TGCAGCGTTGATAGGGACTATGAGCAGTTCTTC.

This rearrangement joins TRBV4-2 to TRBJ1-2, with 10 bases fitting TRBD1. Germline loops: CDR1 LGHNA, CDR2 YNFKEQ. CDR3 length equals 13 residues. V lost 6 bases, J lost 2 bases, and 0 bases stayed unmatched. CDR3 sequence: CASRGQGNYGYTF. The CDR3 coding sequence is TGTGCCAGCAGGGGACAGGGGAACTATGGCTACACCTTC.

This clonotype was counted a few times. The chain is built from TRBV29-1 and TRBJ2-7; the D gene is possibly TRBD1 (5 bases). V was shortened by 3 bases and J by 0 bases, with 15 bases between the two germline ends. The CDR3 runs to 15 residues. Germline-derived CDR1 and CDR2 are SQVTM and ANQGSEA. CDR3 region: CSVESWKGLSYEQYF. The CDR3 coding sequence is TGCAGCGTTGAGTCGTGGAAGGGGCTCTCCTACGAGCAGTACTTC.

This chain uses TRBV7-9 with TRBJ1-3, with 8 bases matching TRBD1. The trim removed 11 bases at V and 2 bases at J, leaving 8 bases unmatched. CDR3 size: 14 residues. The germline gives CDR1 SEHNR, CDR2 FQNEAQ (reference sequence). CDR3 amino acids: CAGQGIGPGNTIYF. CDR3 bases: TGTGCCGGACAGGGAATCGGCCCTGGAAACACCATATATTTT. The entire variable domain, with the rest obtained from reference TRBV7-9 and TRBJ1-3, is as follows: DTGVSQNPRHKITKRGQNVTFRCDPISEHNRLYWYRQTLGQGPEFLTYFQNEAQLEKSRLLSDRFSAERPKGSFSTLEIQRTEQGDSAMYLCAGQGIGPGNTIYFGEGSWLTVV.

The gene calls are TRBV25-1 and TRBJ2-2; TRBD1 is a possible D gene (6 bases). The CDR3 has 17 amino acids. Germline CDR1 MGHDK, CDR2 SYGVNS. V lost 6 bases, J lost 0 bases, and 17 bases lay in between. The CDR3 loop reads CASRAWDTAANTGELFF. As DNA, the CDR3 is TGTGCCAGCAGGGCCTGGGACACTGCCGCGAACACCGGGGAGCTGTTTTTT.

This clonotype was seen more than once but under ten times. The rearrangement uses TRBV20-1 and TRBJ2-1; no definite D call. The CDR3 covers 17 residues. The V gene's germline CDR1 is DFQATT and CDR2 SNEGSKA (reference sequence). Trimming removed 2 bases at V and 0 bases at J, with 17 bases between. CDR3 DNA: TGCAGTGCTAGATCAGAGTCGCCTCCGAGCTCCTACAATGAGCAGTTCTTC. Its translation: CSARSESPPSSYNEQFF.

This rearrangement joins TRBV9 to TRBJ2-2; the D gene could be TRBD1 or TRBD2 (5 bases each). CDR1 is SGDLS and CDR2 is YYNGEE in the germline V gene. The CDR3 covers 12 residues. The germline V and J ends were trimmed by 6 bases and 4 bases, with 7 bases remaining between them. DNA of the CDR3: TGTGCCAGCAAGGGGAGCACCGGGGAGCTGTTTTTT. Protein product: CASKGSTGELFF.

This clonotype was seen only a few times. V and J are TRBV4-1 and TRBJ2-7; D possibly matches TRBD1 or TRBD2 (6 bases each). V lost 0 bases and J 0 bases, leaving 18 bases between the germline ends. CDR1 is MGHRA, CDR2 YSYEKL, per germline. The CDR3 runs 18 residues. Here the CDR3 DNA reads TGCGCCAGCAGCCAAGACCCTCTGGGGGGACATCACTCCTACGAGCAGTACTTC. This sequence encodes CASSQDPLGGHHSYEQYF.

The chain has TRBV20-1 and TRBJ1-2; D gene uncertain. Between the trimmed V and J ends, which lost 1 base and 13 bases, there was a span of 10 bases. Germline V gene data show CDR1 as DFQATT and CDR2 as SNEGSKA (reference sequence). The CDR3 totals 10 residues. CDR3 nucleotides: TGCAGTGCTAGAGGGCGACGGGGCACCTTC. This sequence encodes CSARGRRGTF.

This chain uses TRBV25-1 with TRBJ1-1, with D possibly TRBD1 on 6 matching bases. The CDR3 consists of 11 residues. CDR1 MGHDK and CDR2 SYGVNS come from the germline V gene. The ends were cut back, 6 bases at V and 7 bases at J, with 9 bases in the middle. In DNA, the CDR3 is TGTGCCAGCAGCTACAGGGTTGAAGCTTTCTTT. Its translation is CASSYRVEAFF. The complete variable domain, with remaining parts taken from reference TRBV25-1 and TRBJ1-1, reads EADIYQTPRYLVIGTGKKITLECSQTMGHDKMYWYQQDPGMELHLIHYSYGVNSTEKGDLSSESTVSRIRTEHFPLTLESARPSHTSQYLCASSYRVEAFFGQGTRLTVV.

This clonotype was seen more than once but under ten times. The V and J genes are TRBV6-2 or TRBV6-3 and TRBJ2-7, with D perhaps TRBD2 (7 bases). Germline V gene sequence: CDR1 MNHEY, CDR2 SVGEGT. The CDR3 is 15 residues long. Trimming cost V 6 bases and J 0 bases, with 15 bases left between them. CDR3 sequence: CASSRGRGLSYEQYF. The DNA for the CDR3 is TGTGCCAGCAGCCGAGGGCGGGGGCTCTCCTACGAGCAGTACTTC.

The rearrangement links TRBV6-5 to TRBJ2-5, with TRBD1 matching 9 bases. Germline loops: CDR1 MNHEY, CDR2 SVGAGI. The V segment lost 6 bases and the J segment 3 bases; nucleotides outside the gene matches: 5. CDR3 length equals 14 residues. The DNA for the CDR3 is TGTGCCAGCAGCCCCGGGACAGGGAAAGAGACCCAGTACTTC. Translation gives CASSPGTGKETQYF.

V gene TRBV5-1 combines with J gene TRBJ2-3; 10 nucleotides agree with TRBD1. This CDR3 has 17 residues. Germline loops: CDR1 SGHRS, CDR2 YFSETQ. Trimming at V came to 2 bases and at J to 1 base, leaving 7 bases not matched to a gene. CDR3 residues: CASSLPTGGPGTDTQYF. CDR3 coding DNA: TGCGCCAGCAGCTTACCGACAGGGGGCCCTGGCACAGATACGCAGTATTTT. The variable domain in full, completed from reference TRBV5-1 and TRBJ2-3, reads KAGVTQTPRYLIKTRGQQVTLSCSPISGHRSVSWYQQTPGQGLQFLFEYFSETQRNKGNFPGRFSGRQFSNSRSEMNVSTLELGDSALYLCASSLPTGGPGTDTQYFGPGTRLTVL.

This clonotype was picked up a small number of times. This chain joins TRBV4-1 and TRBJ1-4; tentatively, D is TRBD1 (6 bases). Trimming cost V 3 bases and J 0 bases, with 14 bases left between them. CDR3 length equals 17 residues. The germline gives CDR1 MGHRA, CDR2 YSYEKL. For the CDR3, the DNA is TGCGCCAGCAGCCACCAAGCAACAGGGCCAACTAATGAAAAACTGTTTTTT. It specifies CASSHQATGPTNEKLFF.

V gene TRBV7-9 combines with J gene TRBJ2-2, with D possibly matching TRBD1 (6 bases). Trimming stripped 8 bases from V and 5 bases from J, with 18 bases between. Germline-derived CDR1 and CDR2 are SEHNR and FQNEAQ (reference sequence). This CDR3 comprises 15 residues. The CDR3 loop is CASGQTGGKTGELFF. Written as DNA, the CDR3 is TGTGCCAGCGGTCAGACAGGAGGAAAGACCGGGGAGCTGTTTTTT.

This chain joins TRBV27 and TRBJ1-1, with TRBD1 as a possible D gene (6 bases). CDR3 length: 15 amino acids. Per germline, CDR1 MNHEY and CDR2 SMNVEV (reference sequence). V was shortened by 4 bases and J by 6 bases, with 18 bases between the two germline ends. Here the CDR3 DNA reads TGTGCCAGCAGTTACGGGGGGCGCGGCGTCCCTGAAGCTTTCTTT. Its protein is CASSYGGRGVPEAFF.